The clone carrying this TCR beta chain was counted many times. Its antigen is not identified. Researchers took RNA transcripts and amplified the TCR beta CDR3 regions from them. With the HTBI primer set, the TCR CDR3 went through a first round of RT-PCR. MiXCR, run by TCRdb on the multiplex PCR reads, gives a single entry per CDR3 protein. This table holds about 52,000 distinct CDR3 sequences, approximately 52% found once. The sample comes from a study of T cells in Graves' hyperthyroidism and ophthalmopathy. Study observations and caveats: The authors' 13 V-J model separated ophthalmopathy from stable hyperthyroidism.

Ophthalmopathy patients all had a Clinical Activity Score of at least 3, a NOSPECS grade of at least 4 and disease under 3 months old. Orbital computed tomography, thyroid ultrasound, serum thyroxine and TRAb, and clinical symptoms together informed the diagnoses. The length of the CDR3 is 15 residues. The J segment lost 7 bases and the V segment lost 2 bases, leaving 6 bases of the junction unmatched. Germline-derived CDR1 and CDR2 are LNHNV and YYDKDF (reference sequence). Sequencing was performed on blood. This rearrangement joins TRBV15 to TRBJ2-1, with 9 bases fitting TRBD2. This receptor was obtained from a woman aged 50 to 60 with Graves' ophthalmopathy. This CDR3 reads CATSRPQRGANEQFF. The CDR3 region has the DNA TGTGCCACCAGCAGACCTCAGCGGGGGGCGAATGAGCAGTTCTTC.